This TCR beta chain was sequenced during a study of cytomegalovirus exposure and HLA in healthy donors (dated by TCRdb to 2015 to 2018). As for the study more broadly: According to an earlier analysis of 587 of the donors, roughly 180 million T cells yielded 95 million to 140 million unique TCR beta sequences and approximately 300 Gb of sequence data. Approximately 310 gigabases of sequencing data and approximately 85 million unique TCR sequences were included in an early release covering around 600 HLA-typed donors. The T cell repertoires of 700 or so subjects were profiled by immunosequencing and related to cytomegalovirus serostatus. Of the roughly 400 genotyped donors, 75% to 85% were placed in the genetic ancestry cluster associated with self-reported Caucasian donors. All discovery cohort repertoires had been generated using a single sequencing platform. Donor age, sex, ethnicity and CMV serostatus were compiled together with the repertoire data. The number of typed donors differed by locus: about 629-630 for A, B, C, DRB1 and DQB1; approximately 530 for DQA1; 600 to 610 for DPA1; and some 470 for DPB1. Besides the first cohort of 500 to 700 subjects, a separate validation cohort made up of over a hundred different subjects was used. Roughly 5 DR-DQ haplotypes were handled as single units for association and clustering, since linkage in the cohort was strong. In a later genetic analysis, genome-wide SNP genotypes for about 60% of the 666 donors were used, and that subset was treated as a discovery cohort. The study aimed to test whether signatures of past pathogen exposure could be identified by cataloging public T cell receptors. Across about 380 genotyped donors of the cohort, an average of about 250,000 unique TCR beta nucleotide sequences per donor were sequenced, and roughly a sixth of those sequences were non-productive. Rather than using new phenotypic data, the later analysis identified candidate immune exposures from TCR beta sequences and from how often those sequences occurred across donors. In an earlier analysis of 550 to 700 of the donors, high-throughput TCR beta sequencing was used to judge whether each TCR beta V gene segment behaved as functional or pseudogenic. Both class I and class II loci were covered by HLA typing, at four-digit resolution. High-throughput TCR immunosequencing, statistical association of individual TCRs with disease status, and machine learning were combined to predict cytomegalovirus infection status. In a later analysis, previously published TCR beta repertoires from 670 or so donors were re-analyzed and high-resolution HLA genotyping was added so that TCR occurrence patterns could be studied.

Library generation was performed with the immunoSEQ multiplex PCR assay. For the multiplex PCR, a mixture combining 60 forward primers for TCR Vbeta segments and 13 reverse primers for TCR Jbeta segments was used. Amplification of the CDR3 region of rearranged TCR beta genes was performed with a multiplex PCR assay on genomic DNA. The amplified TCR beta libraries were sequenced on the Illumina HiSeq System as 87-base-pair reads. The original pipeline was this. Across the roughly 700 repertoires, a later analysis counted roughly 84 million unique TCR beta chains, 8.5 million to 12 million of which were shared by at least two donors. To remove PCR and sequencing errors, raw reads were error-corrected and collapsed into unique sequences using a nearest-neighbor algorithm that merged closely related sequences. V, D and J gene segments were assigned by aligning CDR3 sequences to IMGT reference sequences. For a sequence to be retained, a match of at least six nucleotides was required to both a V gene segment and a J gene segment. Rearrangements were classified as productive when the CDR3 lacked stop codons and remained in frame with V and J, and all other rearrangements were classified as non-productive. Following IMGT convention, CDR3 was defined as the stretch from the second conserved V-encoded cysteine to the conserved J-encoded phenylalanine. Sequences without an unambiguous match to a single V gene segment were excluded from the earlier analysis of almost 600 of the donors. In an earlier analysis of approximately 590 of the donors, a V segment was called functional when productive rearrangements were above 56.7%, and segregating when the standard deviation between donors exceeded 5%. A statistical classification framework was developed to diagnose cytomegalovirus status using the catalog of TCR beta chain sequences. A later analysis assigned V and J genes by comparing TCR nucleotide sequences with IMGT/GENE-DB human TR gene sequences. The TCRdist pipeline was used in a later analysis to assign CDR3 sequences and most-parsimonious VDJ recombination scenarios. In a later analysis, each TCR beta chain was defined by its CDR3 amino acid sequence together with its V-gene family, and reads lacking a unique V-gene family were excluded. As a way to deal with suspected cross-contamination and a sequencing artifact, a later analysis dropped over 550 nucleotide sequences that were highly shared and had low generation probability. A later analysis calculated a clonal expansion index for each public chain from normalized within-repertoire ranks of inferred template counts. In a later analysis, generation probabilities were computed with a VDJ recombination model fitted to out-of-frame rearrangements, and the resulting probabilities were checked against IGoR. A later analysis scored TCR-TCR, TCR-HLA and TCR-CMV co-occurrence with hypergeometric tests, applying a repertoire-size bias correction to TCR pairs. A later analysis estimated false discovery rates by permuting HLA or CMV assignments 20 times. In a later analysis, co-occurring TCRs were grouped using DBSCAN, with TCRdist sequence similarity added in when clustering inside HLA-allele-positive subsets. For co-occurrence clustering, repertoires with fewer than 30,000 or more than 120,000 public chains were excluded, along with about five repertoires with anomalous nucleotide sharing. In TCRdb, the immuneACCESS table is reduced to in-frame sequences with V and J assigned. These tables do not hold every clone; where another copy was compared, an unresolved V gene accounts for under half, and the others remain unexplained. D and trimming were read from the DNA, whereas the V and J calls and clone size are those reported in that table. The sample data list 150,000 to 200,000 clones, and roughly three quarters of these were observed just once. The ten largest clones add up to 6% to 8% of the sample.

Measured from the cysteine to the phenylalanine, the CDR3 is 16 residues long. Only the CDR3 DNA is retained, 48 bases long and in frame from the first base. Germline trimming amounts to 0 bases on V and 9 bases on J, with 7 as the count of junction bases outside the gene matches. The germline V gene (reference sequence) yields MNHNY for CDR1 and SVGAGI for CDR2. The cohort was made up of roughly 670 healthy bone marrow donors. All cohort members were sampled while nominally healthy, although unrecorded immune exposures were likely present. The donor tested CMV seropositive, placing the donor among the roughly 300 seropositive members of the cohort. Each donor provided a peripheral blood sample, and peripheral blood mononuclear cells were used for TCR beta sequencing. Genomic DNA extraction from the blood cell samples was performed with the Qiagen DNeasy Blood Extraction Kit. For this clone: Its antigen has not been determined. Base-call qualities are not available, and no considerably larger clone is one nucleotide away.

The research as a whole found: The classifier was reported to diagnose cytomegalovirus status with high specificity and sensitivity in both the original cohort and the validation cohort. The authors suggested that the approach could potentially be generalized to other disease states and immunological phenotypes. In a later analysis, several top co-occurrence clusters were reported to appear linked to parvovirus B19, influenza, CMV and Epstein-Barr virus. Roughly uniform sequencing depth across donors was assumed in presence/absence analyses, although this assumption may not hold. In an earlier analysis of 587 of the donors, most TCR beta V segments appeared in productive rearrangements about 87% or about 30% of the time, broadly matching IMGT annotations. Some IMGT-functional V segments, including TRBV6-2 and TRBV6-3, could not be distinguished by the 87-base-pair reads and were therefore excluded. In vitro tests confirmed that a few of the cytomegalovirus-associated TCR beta chains recognize cytomegalovirus antigens. In a later analysis, HLA-associated TCR beta chains were found to be more clonally expanded and to have lower generation probabilities than equally common non-associated chains. In the study, 164 TCR beta chains were listed as associated with cytomegalovirus. A further reported finding was that TCR beta sequences accurately predicted the HLA-A and HLA-B alleles for most subjects in the first cohort. Because counts were too low, around 18 rarely observed V segments, including chromosome 9 orphons, were left out of the earlier analysis of approximately 500 of the donors. A later analysis associated approximately 17,000 TCR beta sequences with specific HLA alleles at a false discovery rate of 0.05. In this cohort, only TCR beta chains were sequenced, and detectable features were limited by the absence of alpha or paired-chain data. A cluster of highly shared sequence variants was judged likely to be a technical artifact of the sequencing pipeline. Linkage disequilibrium might explain the correlated functional status among segregating V segments, but an unknown experimental factor could not be ruled out. Assigning TCR associations to individual alleles was difficult when HLA alleles, especially DR and DQ, strongly co-occurred. According to a later genetic analysis, donors in an Asian-associated ancestry cluster had fewer N-insertions in productive TCRs than the roughly 670-donor mean. Because some donors lacked HLA typing at each locus, the association tests relied only on the typed subset. An association between a missense DCLRE1C variant and V-gene and J-gene trimming of TCR beta chains was found in a later genetic analysis and replicated in an independent cohort. Most TCR sequences were seen in very few donors, while some public TCRs were found in many individuals. For the cohort, immune exposure information was limited to CMV serostatus. Most CMV-associated TCR beta chains appeared to be HLA-restricted in a later analysis, and the HLA associations seemed to be driven largely by CMV exposure. According to a later analysis, TCR association rates differed among HLA loci, with DRB1 alleles showing the most associated TCRs and HLA-C alleles showing the fewest.

The TCR was taken from a male donor in good health and CMV-seropositive. The sequenced material came from PBMCs. The chain links TRBV6-6 with TRBJ2-1, and TRBD2 aligns with 11 junction nucleotides. The bases are TGTGCCAGCAGTTACTCTAGCGGGGGGGCTGTGGGTGAGCAGTTCTTC. Translated, it reads CASSYSSGGAVGEQFF.